The rows below give T cell receptor beta chains drawn from one sample of a study of blood T cell repertoires in COVID-19. The protocol was immunoSEQ multiplex PCR, while the TCRdb copy is restricted to in-frame clones and leaves out a portion. The sample includes approximately 140,000 clones, about four fifths of them seen just once. The sequenced sample was peripheral blood. These receptors originate from a woman at least 80 years old in a cohort sampled during active or convalescent COVID-19. CDR3s include the opening cysteine and the closing phenylalanine or tryptophan. D genes are given only for firm matches. Some rows have no size entry. The others give once, few or many, or a class for an expanded clone.

cdr3_length: 15
j_call: TRBJ2-2
d_call: NA
clone_size: once
v_call: TRBV24-1
cdr3_aa: CATSDGLANTGELFF
cdr3_nt: TGTGCCACCAGTGATGGCCTAGCGAACACCGGGGAGCTGTTTTTT

cdr3_length: 15
j_call: TRBJ1-2
d_call: NA
clone_size: NA
v_call: TRBV9
cdr3_aa: CASSIGTTDTYGYTF
cdr3_nt: TGTGCCAGCAGCATAGGGACTACAGACACCTATGGCTACACCTTC

cdr3_length: 13
j_call: TRBJ1-2
d_call: TRBD1
clone_size: NA
v_call: TRBV6-5
cdr3_aa: CASTLTGNHGYTF
cdr3_nt: TGTGCCAGCACCCTGACAGGGAACCATGGCTACACCTTC

cdr3_length: 14
j_call: TRBJ2-7
d_call: TRBD2
clone_size: NA
v_call: TRBV28
cdr3_aa: CASYERGRTYEQYF
cdr3_nt: TGTGCCAGCTACGAGCGGGGGAGAACCTACGAGCAGTACTTC

cdr3_length: 18
j_call: TRBJ2-1
d_call: TRBD2
clone_size: NA
v_call: TRBV4-2
cdr3_aa: CASSHETSGGLAGHEQFF
cdr3_nt: TGTGCCAGCAGCCACGAGACTAGCGGGGGACTAGCGGGTCATGAGCAGTTCTTC

cdr3_length: 12
j_call: TRBJ2-7
d_call: NA
clone_size: NA
v_call: TRBV5-1
cdr3_aa: CASSLSGFEQYF
cdr3_nt: TGCGCCAGCAGCTTGTCAGGGTTCGAGCAGTACTTC

cdr3_length: 13
j_call: TRBJ2-5
d_call: NA
clone_size: NA
v_call: TRBV7-3
cdr3_aa: CASSSTELGSQYF
cdr3_nt: TGTGCCAGCAGCTCAACTGAACTCGGGAGCCAGTACTTC

cdr3_length: 14
j_call: TRBJ2-1
d_call: NA
clone_size: NA
v_call: TRBV6-6
cdr3_aa: CASSYSRAYNEQFF
cdr3_nt: TGTGCCAGCAGTTATAGCAGGGCATACAATGAGCAGTTCTTC

cdr3_length: 16
j_call: TRBJ2-1
d_call: TRBD2
clone_size: few
v_call: TRBV5-1
cdr3_aa: CASSLAVLAGTNEQFF
cdr3_nt: TGCGCCAGCAGCTTGGCCGTACTAGCGGGGACCAATGAGCAGTTCTTC

cdr3_length: 14
j_call: TRBJ2-1
d_call: TRBD2
clone_size: NA
v_call: TRBV4-1
cdr3_aa: CASAGSGGFHEQFF
cdr3_nt: TGCGCCAGCGCCGGGAGCGGGGGATTCCATGAGCAGTTCTTC

cdr3_length: 14
j_call: TRBJ2-5
d_call: NA
clone_size: NA
v_call: TRBV7-9
cdr3_aa: CASSLAGGLETQYF
cdr3_nt: TGTGCCAGCAGCTTAGCGGGGGGGCTGGAGACCCAGTACTTC

cdr3_length: 13
j_call: TRBJ2-5
d_call: NA
clone_size: NA
v_call: TRBV9
cdr3_aa: CASSVVSRAPQYF
cdr3_nt: TGTGCCAGCAGCGTAGTATCCCGCGCCCCCCAGTACTTC

cdr3_length: 11
j_call: TRBJ1-1
d_call: NA
clone_size: NA
v_call: TRBV11-2
cdr3_aa: CASSIGLRAFF
cdr3_nt: TGTGCCAGCAGCATTGGGCTAAGGGCTTTCTTT

cdr3_length: 13
j_call: TRBJ1-2
d_call: TRBD1
clone_size: few
v_call: TRBV7-9
cdr3_aa: CASSWTGNYGYTF
cdr3_nt: TGTGCCAGCAGTTGGACAGGGAACTATGGCTACACCTTC

cdr3_length: 16
j_call: TRBJ1-2
d_call: TRBD1
clone_size: NA
v_call: TRBV19
cdr3_aa: CASSKTGTPAMDGYTF
cdr3_nt: TGTGCCAGTAGTAAGACAGGGACCCCGGCTATGGATGGCTACACCTTC

cdr3_length: 13
j_call: TRBJ1-4
d_call: NA
clone_size: NA
v_call: TRBV19
cdr3_aa: CASKSATNEKLFF
cdr3_nt: TGTGCCAGTAAGAGTGCGACTAATGAAAAACTGTTTTTT

cdr3_length: 15
j_call: TRBJ1-2
d_call: TRBD1
clone_size: NA
v_call: TRBV9
cdr3_aa: CASSVGRDRGLGYTF
cdr3_nt: TGTGCCAGCAGCGTAGGTAGGGACAGGGGGCTCGGCTACACCTTC

cdr3_length: 16
j_call: TRBJ1-1
d_call: NA
clone_size: NA
v_call: TRBV7-6
cdr3_aa: CASTPGHRLMNTEAFF
cdr3_nt: TGTGCCAGCACCCCAGGGCATAGGCTCATGAACACTGAAGCTTTCTTT

cdr3_length: 13
j_call: TRBJ2-5
d_call: NA
clone_size: NA
v_call: TRBV11-1
cdr3_aa: CASSLAQQETQYF
cdr3_nt: TGTGCCAGCAGCTTAGCACAGCAAGAGACCCAGTACTTC

cdr3_length: 16
j_call: TRBJ2-3
d_call: NA
clone_size: NA
v_call: TRBV9
cdr3_aa: CASSVVADISTDTQYF
cdr3_nt: TGTGCCAGCAGCGTAGTAGCAGATATTAGCACAGATACGCAGTATTTT

cdr3_length: 17
j_call: TRBJ2-1
d_call: TRBD1
clone_size: NA
v_call: TRBV4-3
cdr3_aa: CASSQEWGTGNYNEQFF
cdr3_nt: TGCGCCAGCAGCCAAGAATGGGGGACAGGTAATTACAATGAGCAGTTCTTC

cdr3_length: 18
j_call: TRBJ1-1
d_call: TRBD1
clone_size: NA
v_call: TRBV7-8
cdr3_aa: CASSLITGTGVTNTEAFF
cdr3_nt: TGTGCCAGCAGCTTAATCACCGGGACAGGGGTCACGAACACTGAAGCTTTCTTT

cdr3_length: 16
j_call: TRBJ1-5
d_call: NA
clone_size: NA
v_call: TRBV10-3
cdr3_aa: CAISESWGGYNQPQHF
cdr3_nt: TGTGCCATCAGTGAGTCCTGGGGGGGGTACAATCAGCCCCAGCATTTT

cdr3_length: 12
j_call: TRBJ2-1
d_call: NA
clone_size: NA
v_call: TRBV29-1
cdr3_aa: CSVEMGDNEQFF
cdr3_nt: TGCAGCGTTGAAATGGGAGACAATGAGCAGTTCTTC

cdr3_length: 14
j_call: TRBJ1-4
d_call: NA
clone_size: NA
v_call: TRBV6-5
cdr3_aa: CASSPLQGREKLFF
cdr3_nt: TGTGCCAGCAGCCCCCTTCAGGGTCGTGAAAAACTGTTTTTT

cdr3_length: 13
j_call: TRBJ2-1
d_call: NA
clone_size: NA
v_call: TRBV4-1
cdr3_aa: CASSHGQYNEQFF
cdr3_nt: TGCGCCAGCAGCCACGGACAGTACAATGAGCAGTTCTTC

cdr3_length: 13
j_call: TRBJ2-5
d_call: NA
clone_size: NA
v_call: TRBV18
cdr3_aa: CASSPASGETQYF
cdr3_nt: TGTGCCAGCTCACCAGCGTCCGGAGAGACCCAGTACTTC

cdr3_length: 18
j_call: TRBJ2-2
d_call: TRBD1
clone_size: once
v_call: TRBV19
cdr3_aa: CASSAESLGQGNTGELFF
cdr3_nt: TGTGCCAGTAGTGCGGAATCATTGGGACAGGGGAACACCGGGGAGCTGTTTTTT

cdr3_length: 11
j_call: TRBJ2-7
d_call: TRBD2
clone_size: once
v_call: TRBV10-3
cdr3_aa: CATGGGYEQYF
cdr3_nt: TGTGCCACGGGCGGGGGCTACGAGCAGTACTTC

cdr3_length: 13
j_call: TRBJ1-6
d_call: NA
clone_size: NA
v_call: TRBV6-1
cdr3_aa: CASSEEGVSPLHF
cdr3_nt: TGTGCCAGCAGTGAAGAAGGGGTTTCACCCCTCCACTTT

cdr3_length: 14
j_call: TRBJ1-2
d_call: TRBD1
clone_size: NA
v_call: TRBV7-2
cdr3_aa: CASSQMTGPYGYTF
cdr3_nt: TGTGCCAGCAGTCAGATGACAGGGCCCTATGGCTACACCTTC

cdr3_length: 14
j_call: TRBJ1-2
d_call: TRBD1
clone_size: NA
v_call: TRBV10-3
cdr3_aa: CAISEIGGKYGYTF
cdr3_nt: TGTGCCATCAGTGAGATAGGGGGCAAGTATGGCTACACCTTC

cdr3_length: 15
j_call: TRBJ2-2
d_call: TRBD2
clone_size: NA
v_call: TRBV19
cdr3_aa: CASSIPGLDPGELFF
cdr3_nt: TGTGCCAGTAGTATACCTGGACTAGATCCCGGGGAGCTGTTTTTT

cdr3_length: 15
j_call: TRBJ2-5
d_call: TRBD1
clone_size: NA
v_call: TRBV14
cdr3_aa: CASSQSGTGLKTQYF
cdr3_nt: TGTGCCAGCAGCCAGTCCGGGACAGGGCTTAAGACCCAGTACTTC

cdr3_length: 15
j_call: TRBJ1-5
d_call: NA
clone_size: NA
v_call: TRBV5-1
cdr3_aa: CASSLTPSRDQPQHF
cdr3_nt: TGCGCCAGCAGCTTAACCCCTTCCCGGGATCAGCCCCAGCATTTT

cdr3_length: 17
j_call: TRBJ2-5
d_call: NA
clone_size: NA
v_call: TRBV25-1
cdr3_aa: CASSPLGGSGSVETQYF
cdr3_nt: TGTGCCAGCAGTCCCCTGGGGGGATCAGGGAGTGTAGAGACCCAGTACTTC

cdr3_length: 15
j_call: TRBJ2-2
d_call: NA
clone_size: NA
v_call: TRBV4-3
cdr3_aa: CASSQDFKGLGELFF
cdr3_nt: TGCGCCAGCAGCCAAGATTTTAAGGGGCTGGGGGAGCTGTTTTTT

cdr3_length: 13
j_call: TRBJ1-5
d_call: NA
clone_size: NA
v_call: TRBV19
cdr3_aa: CASRGGLNQPQHF
cdr3_nt: TGTGCCAGTAGAGGGGGTCTCAATCAGCCCCAGCATTTT

cdr3_length: 13
j_call: TRBJ1-5
d_call: NA
clone_size: NA
v_call: TRBV2
cdr3_aa: CASRRVRNQPQHF
cdr3_nt: TGTGCCAGCCGCAGGGTTCGCAATCAGCCCCAGCATTTT

cdr3_length: 14
j_call: TRBJ2-3
d_call: TRBD1
clone_size: NA
v_call: TRBV2
cdr3_aa: CASRGQGVTDTQYF
cdr3_nt: TGTGCCAGCAGGGGACAGGGGGTGACAGATACGCAGTATTTT

cdr3_length: 14
j_call: TRBJ1-2
d_call: NA
clone_size: NA
v_call: TRBV7-8
cdr3_aa: CASSLVGRNYGYTF
cdr3_nt: TGTGCCAGCAGCTTAGTGGGCAGAAACTATGGCTACACCTTC

cdr3_length: 15
j_call: TRBJ1-3
d_call: NA
clone_size: NA
v_call: TRBV15
cdr3_aa: CATSRDGLTGNTIYF
cdr3_nt: TGTGCCACCAGCAGAGATGGGCTAACTGGAAACACCATATATTTT

cdr3_length: 14
j_call: TRBJ1-1
d_call: NA
clone_size: NA
v_call: TRBV7-9
cdr3_aa: CASSFFSLNTEAFF
cdr3_nt: TGTGCCAGCAGCTTTTTCTCCTTGAACACTGAAGCTTTCTTT

cdr3_length: 16
j_call: TRBJ1-6
d_call: TRBD1
clone_size: NA
v_call: TRBV18
cdr3_aa: CASSPSRQGVNSPLHF
cdr3_nt: TGTGCCAGCTCACCTTCCCGACAGGGGGTTAATTCACCCCTCCACTTT

cdr3_length: 16
j_call: TRBJ2-6
d_call: TRBD1
clone_size: NA
v_call: TRBV15
cdr3_aa: CATSTGQVSGANVLTF
cdr3_nt: TGTGCCACCAGCACCGGACAGGTTTCGGGGGCCAACGTCCTGACTTTC

cdr3_length: 16
j_call: TRBJ1-1
d_call: NA
clone_size: NA
v_call: TRBV5-4
cdr3_aa: CASAQTGRGWDTEAFF
cdr3_nt: TGTGCCAGCGCCCAAACGGGGAGGGGGTGGGACACTGAAGCTTTCTTT

cdr3_length: 13
j_call: TRBJ1-1
d_call: NA
clone_size: NA
v_call: TRBV6-1
cdr3_aa: CASSEGGNTEAFF
cdr3_nt: TGTGCCAGCAGTGAAGGAGGGAACACTGAAGCTTTCTTT

cdr3_length: 13
j_call: TRBJ2-1
d_call: NA
clone_size: NA
v_call: TRBV3-1/TRBV3-2
cdr3_aa: CASSQVRGNEQFF
cdr3_nt: TGTGCCAGCAGCCAAGTTAGAGGCAATGAGCAGTTCTTC

cdr3_length: 13
j_call: TRBJ1-2
d_call: NA
clone_size: NA
v_call: TRBV7-2
cdr3_aa: CASSLALYYGYTF
cdr3_nt: TGTGCCAGCAGCTTAGCCCTTTACTATGGCTACACCTTC

cdr3_length: 14
j_call: TRBJ1-5
d_call: TRBD1
clone_size: NA
v_call: TRBV7-8
cdr3_aa: CASSVDRVGQPQHF
cdr3_nt: TGTGCCAGCAGCGTAGACAGGGTTGGACAGCCCCAGCATTTT

cdr3_length: 15
j_call: TRBJ1-3
d_call: NA
clone_size: NA
v_call: TRBV25-1
cdr3_aa: CASSEAGVSGNTIYF
cdr3_nt: TGTGCCAGCAGTGAGGCAGGGGTCTCTGGAAACACCATATATTTT

cdr3_length: 14
j_call: TRBJ1-2
d_call: TRBD1
clone_size: NA
v_call: TRBV28
cdr3_aa: CASSFTGGRWGYTF
cdr3_nt: TGTGCCAGCAGTTTTACAGGGGGGAGGTGGGGCTACACCTTC

cdr3_length: 15
j_call: TRBJ1-1
d_call: NA
clone_size: NA
v_call: TRBV19
cdr3_aa: CASSMIRGWNTEAFF
cdr3_nt: TGTGCCAGTAGTATGATCAGGGGCTGGAACACTGAAGCTTTCTTT

cdr3_length: 15
j_call: TRBJ2-3
d_call: NA
clone_size: NA
v_call: TRBV6-4
cdr3_aa: CASSDSLAPTDTQYF
cdr3_nt: TGTGCCAGCAGTGACTCCCTAGCGCCCACAGATACGCAGTATTTT

cdr3_length: 15
j_call: TRBJ1-1
d_call: NA
clone_size: NA
v_call: TRBV7-3
cdr3_aa: CASSLLGSMNTEAFF
cdr3_nt: TGTGCCAGCAGCTTACTGGGGAGCATGAACACTGAAGCTTTCTTT

cdr3_length: 16
j_call: TRBJ2-7
d_call: NA
clone_size: once
v_call: TRBV4-1
cdr3_aa: CASSREADPSITEQYF
cdr3_nt: TGCGCCAGCAGCCGAGAGGCCGATCCATCCATTACCGAGCAGTACTTC

cdr3_length: 12
j_call: TRBJ2-7
d_call: TRBD1
clone_size: NA
v_call: TRBV20-1
cdr3_aa: CSASRTGYEQYF
cdr3_nt: TGCAGTGCTAGTAGGACAGGTTACGAGCAGTACTTC